This TCR beta chain is drawn from a study of cytomegalovirus exposure and HLA in healthy donors. Primers included in the PCR were 60 Vbeta and 13 Jbeta primers. Profiled with immunoSEQ multiplex PCR; TCRdb holds only in-frame clones, not every one. Altogether roughly 150,000 clones are present, roughly 88% being singletons, with the ten largest covering 1.2%. There are a few counts of this clone. V shed 3 bases and J shed 6 bases, with 15 bases lying between them. This CDR3 has 15 residues. From germline, CDR1 is LNHDA and CDR2 SQIVND (reference sequence). The chain uses TRBV19 and TRBJ1-5; D remains ambiguous. The specimen was PBMCs. The clonotype originates from a boy aged 2 to 9 in good health and CMV-seronegative. In nucleotides, the CDR3 is TGTGCCAGTAGTATTAGCAGCCTGGCGGGTCAGCCCCAGCATTTT. Its translation: CASSISSLAGQPQHF. Complete variable domain (other parts from reference TRBV19 and TRBJ1-5): DGGITQSPKYLFRKEGQNVTLSCEQNLNHDAMYWYRQDPGQGLRLIYYSQIVNDFQKGDIAEGYSVSREKKESFPLTVTSAQKNPTAFYLCASSISSLAGQPQHFGDGTRLSIL.